The 4 T cell receptor beta chains given below trace back to one sample, sequenced in a study of cytomegalovirus exposure and HLA in healthy donors. The method was immunoSEQ multiplex PCR; TCRdb's version includes in-frame clones alone and lacks a portion of them. This table has over 100,000 clones, about 90% appearing once. Sequencing used PBMCs. Every receptor here comes from a woman in her late teens or twenties in good health and CMV-seronegative.

V gene TRBV9 combines with J gene TRBJ2-7; 9 bases are a match to TRBD2. Germline values: CDR1 SGDLS, CDR2 YYNGEE. V shed 4 bases and J 7 bases; nucleotides not matched to a gene: 18. The CDR3 is 17 residues long. The CDR3 nucleotides are TGTGCCAGCAGCTTCTCCGGGACTAGCCCCTATGCGGGAGAGCAGTACTTC. Residues: CASSFSGTSPYAGEQYF.

V usage is TRBV11-2 and J usage is TRBJ2-5; 7 bases are shared with TRBD1. CDR1 is SGHAT, CDR2 FQNNGV, per germline. V lost 5 bases to trimming and J lost 3 bases; unmatched junction nucleotides: 3. The CDR3 runs to 13 residues. The CDR3 is CASSRDREETQYF. The DNA of the CDR3 is TGTGCCAGCAGCAGGGACAGAGAAGAGACCCAGTACTTC.

The chain is built from TRBV2 and TRBJ1-1, with 7 bases identical to TRBD1. The length of the CDR3 is 10 residues. V was clipped by 8 bases and J by 9 bases; unmatched bases: 3. Looked up from germline, CDR1 is SNHLY and CDR2 is FYNNEI. DNA of the CDR3: TGTGCCAGCGGGACAGAGAAAGCTTTCTTT. Protein sequence: CASGTEKAFF.

This sequence joins TRBV5-1 and TRBJ2-7, with TRBD2 matching over 7 bases. With V trimmed by 2 bases and J by 5 bases, 4 bases remained unmatched. CDR1 and CDR2 (germline): SGHRS, YFSETQ. The CDR3 totals 13 residues. The CDR3 DNA is TGCGCCAGCAGCTTCCAAGGGAGGGACGAGCAGTACTTC. It translates to CASSFQGRDEQYF.